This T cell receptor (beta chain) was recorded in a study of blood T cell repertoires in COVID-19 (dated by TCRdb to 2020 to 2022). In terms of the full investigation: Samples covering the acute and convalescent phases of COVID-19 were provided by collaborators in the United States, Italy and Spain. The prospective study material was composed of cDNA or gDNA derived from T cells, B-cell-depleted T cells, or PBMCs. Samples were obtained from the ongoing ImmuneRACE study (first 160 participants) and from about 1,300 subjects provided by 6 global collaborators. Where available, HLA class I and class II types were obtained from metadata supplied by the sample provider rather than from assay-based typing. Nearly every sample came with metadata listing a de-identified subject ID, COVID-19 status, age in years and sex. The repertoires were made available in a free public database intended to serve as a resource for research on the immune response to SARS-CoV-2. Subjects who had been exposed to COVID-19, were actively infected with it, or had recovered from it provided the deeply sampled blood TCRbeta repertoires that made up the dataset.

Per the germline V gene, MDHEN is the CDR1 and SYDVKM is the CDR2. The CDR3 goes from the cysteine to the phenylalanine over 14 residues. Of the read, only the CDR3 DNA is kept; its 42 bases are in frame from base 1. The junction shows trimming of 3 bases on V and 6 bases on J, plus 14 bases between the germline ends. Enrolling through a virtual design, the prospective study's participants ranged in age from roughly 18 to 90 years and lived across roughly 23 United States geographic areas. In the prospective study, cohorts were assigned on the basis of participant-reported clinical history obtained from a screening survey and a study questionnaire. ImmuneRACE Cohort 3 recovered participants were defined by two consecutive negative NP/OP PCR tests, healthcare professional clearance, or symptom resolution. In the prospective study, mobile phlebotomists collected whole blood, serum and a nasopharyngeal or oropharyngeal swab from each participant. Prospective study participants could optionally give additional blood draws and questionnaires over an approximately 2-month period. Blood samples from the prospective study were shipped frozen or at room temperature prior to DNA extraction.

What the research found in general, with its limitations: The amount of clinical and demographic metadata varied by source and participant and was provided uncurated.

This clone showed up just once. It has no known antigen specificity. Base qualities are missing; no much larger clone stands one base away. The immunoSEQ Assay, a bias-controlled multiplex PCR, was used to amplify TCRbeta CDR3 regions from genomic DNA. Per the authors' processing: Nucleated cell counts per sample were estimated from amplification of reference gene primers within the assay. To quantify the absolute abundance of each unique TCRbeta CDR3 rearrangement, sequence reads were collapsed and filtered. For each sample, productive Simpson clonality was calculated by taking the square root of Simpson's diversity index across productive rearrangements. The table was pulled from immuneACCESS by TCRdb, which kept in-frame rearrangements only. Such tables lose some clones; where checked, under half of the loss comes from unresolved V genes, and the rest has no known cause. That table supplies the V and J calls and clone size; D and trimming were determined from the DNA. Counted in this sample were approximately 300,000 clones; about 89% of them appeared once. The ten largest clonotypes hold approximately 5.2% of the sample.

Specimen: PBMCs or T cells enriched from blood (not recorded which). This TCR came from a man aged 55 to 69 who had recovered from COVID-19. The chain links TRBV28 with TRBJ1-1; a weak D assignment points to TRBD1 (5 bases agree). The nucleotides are TGTGCCAGCAGTTTGGGACCCAGGGAGGCTGAAGCTTTCTTT. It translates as CASSLGPREAEAFF. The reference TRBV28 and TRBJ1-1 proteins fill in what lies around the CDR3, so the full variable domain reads DVKVTQSSRYLVKRTGEKVFLECVQDMDHENMFWYRQDPGLGLRLIYFSYDVKMKEKGDIPEGYSVSREKKERFSLILESASTNQTSMYLCASSLGPREAEAFFGQGTRLTVV.